Listed here is a single T cell receptor (beta chain). This record comes from a study of blood T cell repertoires in COVID-19. About the research overall: Samples came from the United States, Italy and Spain, spanning acute and convalescent COVID-19.

How the authors handled the data: Counts of nucleated cells, estimated from reference gene primer amplification, were obtained. TCRdb's table, derived via immunoSEQ multiplex PCR, lists solely in-frame clones and lacks some. V and J calls and clone size are those listed in that table; D and trimming were worked out from the DNA. This sample carries tens of thousands of clones, roughly 90% of them seen once, and the ten largest clones take around 7%. The CDR3 extends over 15 amino acids. Germline V gene lookup returns CDR1 SGDLS and CDR2 YYNGEE. Trimming removed 0 bases at V and 3 bases at J, with 13 bases between.

Sequencing was carried out using peripheral blood. The TCR originated in a human donor in a cohort sampled during active COVID-19. V and J are TRBV9 and TRBJ2-7; D is possibly TRBD2 (5 bases). The CDR3 spells CASSVGWTPYYEQYF. In nucleotides, the CDR3 is TGTGCCAGCAGCGTAGGATGGACTCCCTACTACGAGCAGTACTTC.